Below, 3 T cell receptor beta chains from the same sample are listed, as sequenced in a study of vaccination and CD4 T cells after COVID-19. What these receptors recognize is not known. With the Oncomine TCR Beta short-read assay, DNA from cultured CD4+ T cells was sequenced. TCRdb processed the PCR reads anew with MiXCR; each CDR3 protein has one entry. The table shows under 9,000 distinct CDR3 sequences, with around 51% occurring only once. Treatment: approximately nine-day PBMC culture with coronavirus spike peptide pools or control peptides (ViraFEST assay). The sequencing sample was made of CD4+ T cells from blood, cultured in vitro. The receptors shown here come from a human donor who had recovered from COVID-19.

The chain employs TRBV6-2 or TRBV6-3 and TRBJ2-7; 7 bases agree with TRBD2. This CDR3 comprises 12 residues. The trim removed 9 bases at V and 7 bases at J, leaving 9 bases unmatched. Germline-derived CDR1 and CDR2 are MNHEY and SVGEGT. The CDR3 reads CASSGPSGEQYF. DNA for the CDR3: TGTGCCAGTAGCGGGCCTTCGGGGGAGCAGTACTTC.

This chain connects TRBV7-3 to TRBJ2-3; D is perhaps TRBD1 (6 bases). Germline values: CDR1 SGHTA, CDR2 FQGTGA. The CDR3 is 15 residues long. Trimming took 5 bases from V and 2 from J, leaving 14 bases between them. The CDR3 DNA reads as TGTGCCAGCAGCCCACGGGACATTTTCACAGATACGCAGTATTTT. Translation gives CASSPRDIFTDTQYF. Full variable domain (rest looked up from reference TRBV7-3 and TRBJ2-3): GAGVSQTPSNKVTEKGKYVELRCDPISGHTALYWYRQSLGQGPEFLIYFQGTGAADDSGLPNDRFFAVRPEGSVSTLKIQRTERGDSAVYLCASSPRDIFTDTQYFGPGTRLTVL.

The gene calls are TRBV20-1 and TRBJ1-4, with 8 bases lining up with TRBD1. CDR1 is DFQATT and CDR2 is SNEGSKA in the germline V gene (reference sequence). The CDR3 runs 13 residues. V trimming: 4 bases; J trimming: 8 bases; junction bases outside the gene matches: 6. CDR3 region: CSATGGGQEKLFF. In nucleotides, the CDR3 is TGCAGTGCTACAGGGGGCGGTCAGGAAAAACTGTTTTTT.